The 16 T cell receptor beta chains given below trace back to one sample, sequenced in a study of cytomegalovirus exposure and HLA in healthy donors. Assay: immunoSEQ multiplex PCR; the TCRdb copy retains only in-frame clones and omits some. Of 60,000 or so clones listed, over 90% were seen once; the top ten hold approximately 2.3%. The material sequenced was PBMCs. The receptor source for this set is a man aged 18 to 29 in good health and CMV-seronegative.

The V call is TRBV11-2, the J call TRBJ1-4, with 8 bases identical to TRBD1. With 5 bases clipped from V and 8 bases from J, the junction kept 10 bases outside the gene matches. The length of the CDR3 is 15 residues. Germline V gene data show CDR1 as SGHAT and CDR2 as FQNNGV. CDR3 sequence (DNA): TGTGCCAGCAGCGCAACAGGGGGTGTGGTGGAAAAACTGTTTTTT. It yields the protein CASSATGGVVEKLFF.

The genes are TRBV16 and TRBJ1-1; D gene ambiguous. This CDR3 is 14 amino acids long. The ends were cut back, 2 bases at V and 3 bases at J, with 10 bases in the middle. Germline V gene sequence: CDR1 KGHSY, CDR2 FQNENV. The CDR3 loop reads CASSQPDGDTEAFF. Written as DNA, the CDR3 is TGTGCCAGCAGCCAACCCGACGGGGACACTGAAGCTTTCTTT.

This chain uses TRBV5-1 with TRBJ2-3; TRBD2 aligns across 7 bases. The CDR3 covers 16 residues. V was clipped by 4 bases and J by 1 base; unmatched bases: 9. Germline-derived CDR1 and CDR2 are SGHRS and YFSETQ. In nucleotides, the CDR3 is TGCGCCAGCAGCCAACGGCTAGCGGTTCGCACAGATACGCAGTATTTT. It codes for CASSQRLAVRTDTQYF.

This clone was detected only a few times. The V and J genes are TRBV9 and TRBJ1-5; tentatively, D is TRBD1 (6 bases). Deletions cut 3 bases from V and 1 base from J, with 20 bases between. Germline V gene lookup returns CDR1 SGDLS and CDR2 YYNGEE. This CDR3 is 18 amino acids long. Written as DNA, the CDR3 is TGTGCCAGCAGCGCAGGGGTCGGTGGGTACGCAAGCAATCAGCCCCAGCATTTT. Protein product: CASSAGVGGYASNQPQHF.

This clone was seen a single time. V and J are TRBV18 and TRBJ1-3; D call uncertain. The CDR3 has 15 amino acids. Trimming removed 3 bases at V and 0 bases at J, with 9 bases between. Per the germline V gene, CDR1 is KGHSH and CDR2 is LQKENI. DNA for the CDR3: TGTGCCAGCTCACCCGGCGGAAACTCTGGAAACACCATATATTTT. It codes for CASSPGGNSGNTIYF.

The genes are TRBV13 and TRBJ2-4, with TRBD2 matching 14 bases. The CDR3 length is 16 residues. Germline loops: CDR1 PRHDT, CDR2 FYEKMQ (reference sequence). J was trimmed by 6 bases and V by 5 bases; bases with no gene match: 6. In DNA, the CDR3 is TGTGCCAGCAGCCAGGGACTAGCGGGAGTTGCAAACATTCAGTACTTC. Translating it yields CASSQGLAGVANIQYF.

The chain links TRBV11-2 to TRBJ2-5; TRBD2 aligns across 11 bases. The CDR3 length is 15 residues. Unmatched junction bases numbered 6, after V lost 5 bases and J lost 4 bases. In germline, CDR1 is SGHAT, CDR2 FQNNGV. CDR3 coding DNA: TGTGCCAGCAGCAGAACTAGCGGGAGTTCAGAGACCCAGTACTTC. Its translation: CASSRTSGSSETQYF.

The chain uses TRBV7-7 and TRBJ2-2, with 7 bases fitting TRBD1. The junction had 15 bases not matched to a gene; V was cut back by 3 bases and J by 2 bases. CDR1 SSHAT and CDR2 FNYEAQ come from the germline V gene (reference sequence). This CDR3 comprises 19 residues. The CDR3 reads CASSFRDRSGSPNTGELFF. The CDR3 DNA reads TGTGCCAGCAGCTTCCGGGACAGATCGGGGTCGCCCAACACCGGGGAGCTGTTTTTT.

The chain has TRBV25-1 and TRBJ1-2; 7 positions match TRBD1. Trimming removed 6 bases from V and 6 bases from J; junction bases left unmatched: 7. CDR1 is MGHDK, CDR2 SYGVNS, per germline. This CDR3 has 13 residues. The CDR3 nucleotides are TGTGCCAGCAGCGAGACAGGGAGGAATGGCTACACCTTC. This codes for CASSETGRNGYTF.

A single count supports this clone. The chain carries TRBV11-3 and TRBJ2-2, with unresolved D. CDR1 SGHNT and CDR2 YENEEA come from the germline V gene. The CDR3 has 13 amino acids. Trimming pared 1 base from V and 6 bases from J, leaving 6 bases between. CDR3 loop: CASSLVGAGELFF. CDR3 coding DNA: TGTGCCAGCAGCTTAGTAGGAGCCGGGGAGCTGTTTTTT. Variable domain in full (rest from reference TRBV11-3 and TRBJ2-2): EAGVVQSPRYKIIEKKQPVAFWCNPISGHNTLYWYLQNLGQGPELLIRYENEEAVDDSQLPKDRFSAERLKGVDSTLKIQPAELGDSAVYLCASSLVGAGELFFGEGSRLTVL.

DNA of the CDR3: TGTGCCATCAGCGGGACTAGCGGGAGCACAGATACGCAGTATTTT. It specifies CAISGTSGSTDTQYF. The V gene is TRBV10-3, the J gene TRBJ2-3, with 12 bases aligning to TRBD2. CDR3 length: 15 residues. Trimming cost V 6 bases and J 0 bases; bases outside gene matches: 1. Germline CDR1 is ENHRY and CDR2 is SYGVKD.

This sequence joins TRBV5-1 and TRBJ1-1, with TRBD1 as a possible D gene (5 bases). This CDR3 region has 13 residues. With 2 bases removed from V and 5 bases from J, the gap between germline ends came to 10 bases. Per germline, CDR1 SGHRS and CDR2 YFSETQ. CDR3 in amino acids: CASSLGAGTEAFF. CDR3 sequence (DNA): TGCGCCAGCAGCTTAGGTGCAGGGACTGAAGCTTTCTTT. The full variable domain, in which reference TRBV5-1 and TRBJ1-1 provide the parts outside the CDR3, is KAGVTQTPRYLIKTRGQQVTLSCSPISGHRSVSWYQQTPGQGLQFLFEYFSETQRNKGNFPGRFSGRQFSNSRSEMNVSTLELGDSALYLCASSLGAGTEAFFGQGTRLTVV.

This chain links TRBV27 with TRBJ1-3, with D unclear. In germline, CDR1 is MNHEY, CDR2 SMNVEV (reference sequence). V was trimmed by 6 bases and J by 0 bases, leaving 12 bases between them. The CDR3 is 15 amino acids. The CDR3 reads CASRDGLNSGNTIYF. In DNA form, the CDR3 reads TGTGCCAGCAGGGACGGACTTAACTCTGGAAACACCATATATTTT.

The chain uses TRBV21-1 and TRBJ2-1; TRBD1 is the table's D call and was not checked against the DNA. TRBV21-1 is deemed a pseudogene. This CDR3 spans 17 amino acids. CDR3 sequence: CASSKRLRDRGQNEQFF. CDR3 in DNA: TGTGCCAGCAGCAAAAGGTTAAGGGACAGGGGCCAGAATGAGCAGTTCTTC.

The CDR3 DNA reads as TGTGCCAGCAGCTTAGATGTGTGGCGGGAGCCCACCGGGGAGCTGTTTTTT. This encodes CASSLDVWREPTGELFF. V and J are TRBV11-3 and TRBJ2-2, with 7 bases matching TRBD2. The CDR3 length is 17 residues. Germline lookup yields CDR1 SGHNT and CDR2 YENEEA. V lost 0 bases to trimming and J lost 4 bases; unmatched junction nucleotides: 8.

This CDR3 reads CASSLDDRGRYGYTF. In nucleotides, the CDR3 is TGTGCCAGCAGCTTGGACGACAGGGGACGCTATGGCTACACCTTC. V and J are TRBV5-6 and TRBJ1-2; 8 nucleotides agree with TRBD1. The V and J ends lost 0 bases and 4 bases, in that order; junction bases with no gene match: 5. The germline V gene has CDR1 SGHDT and CDR2 YYEEEE. The length of the CDR3 is 15 residues.